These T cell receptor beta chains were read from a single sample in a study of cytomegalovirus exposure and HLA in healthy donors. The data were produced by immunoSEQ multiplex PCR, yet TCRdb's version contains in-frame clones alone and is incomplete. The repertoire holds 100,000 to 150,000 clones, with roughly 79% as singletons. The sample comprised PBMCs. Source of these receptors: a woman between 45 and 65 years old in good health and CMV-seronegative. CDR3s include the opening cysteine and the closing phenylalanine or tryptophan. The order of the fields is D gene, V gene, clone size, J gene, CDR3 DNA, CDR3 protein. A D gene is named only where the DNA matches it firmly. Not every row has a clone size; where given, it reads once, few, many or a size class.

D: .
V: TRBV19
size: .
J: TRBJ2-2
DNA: TGTGCCAGTAGTTATCCGGGGAACACCGGGGAGCTGTTTTTT
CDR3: CASSYPGNTGELFF

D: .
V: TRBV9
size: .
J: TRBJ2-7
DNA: TGTGCCAGCAGCTCCGACGGGTACGAGCAGTACTTC
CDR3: CASSSDGYEQYF

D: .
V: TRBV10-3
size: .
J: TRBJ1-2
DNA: TGTGCCATCAGTGAGTCAAAGGGGGCTAACTATGGCTACACCTTC
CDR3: CAISESKGANYGYTF

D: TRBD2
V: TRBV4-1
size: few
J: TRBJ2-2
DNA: TGCGCCAGCAGCCAAGTAAGCGGGAGGCTAACCGGGGAGCTGTTTTTT
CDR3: CASSQVSGRLTGELFF

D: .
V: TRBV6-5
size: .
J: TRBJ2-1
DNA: TGTGCCAGCAGTTACTCTGTGGGCCTAACCTACAATGAGCAGTTCTTC
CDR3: CASSYSVGLTYNEQFF

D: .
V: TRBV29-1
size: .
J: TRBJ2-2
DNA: TGCACCAGCGTAGGGGGGGAGGGCCTTTACGGGGAGCTGTTTTTT
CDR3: CTSVGGEGLYGELFF

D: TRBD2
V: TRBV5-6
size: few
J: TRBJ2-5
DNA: TGTGCCAGCAGCTGGGGCGGATCGGGAGGAGGAAAGACCCAGTACTTC
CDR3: CASSWGGSGGGKTQYF

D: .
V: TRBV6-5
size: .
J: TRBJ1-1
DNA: TGTGCCAGCAGAAATGACAGACACACTGAAGCTTTCTTT
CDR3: CASRNDRHTEAFF

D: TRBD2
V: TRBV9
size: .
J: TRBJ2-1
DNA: TGTGCCAGCGGCAAACTAGCGGGAGTTCTGGATGAGCAGTTCTTC
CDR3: CASGKLAGVLDEQFF

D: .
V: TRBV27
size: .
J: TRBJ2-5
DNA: TGTGCCAGCAGAGCCCAAGAGACCCAGTACTTC
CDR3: CASRAQETQYF

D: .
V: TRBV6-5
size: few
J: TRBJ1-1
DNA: TGTGCCAGCAGCCTTGACAGTGGTGAAGCTTTCTTT
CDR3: CASSLDSGEAFF

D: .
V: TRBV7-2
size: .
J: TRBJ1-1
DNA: TGTGCCAGCAGCCCCCTGGGGGGACGGAGAGTGGGAGCTGAAGCTTTCTTT
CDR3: CASSPLGGRRVGAEAFF

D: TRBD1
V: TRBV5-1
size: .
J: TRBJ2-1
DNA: TGCGCCAGCAGCGTCACAGGGGGTTCTTACAATGAGCAGTTCTTC
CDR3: CASSVTGGSYNEQFF

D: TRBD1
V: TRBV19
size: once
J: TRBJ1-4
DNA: TGTGCCAGTAGTATTTCGGGGACAGCTAATGAAAAACTGTTTTTT
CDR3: CASSISGTANEKLFF

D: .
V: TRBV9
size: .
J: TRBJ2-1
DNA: TGTGCCAGCAGCGTAGCTTCTACCGAGCAGTTCTTC
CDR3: CASSVASTEQFF

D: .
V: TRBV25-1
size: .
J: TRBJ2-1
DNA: TGTGCCAGCAGTGGCCAGATTCCCTACAATGAGCAGTTCTTC
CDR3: CASSGQIPYNEQFF

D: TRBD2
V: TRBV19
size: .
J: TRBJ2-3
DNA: TGTGCCAGTAGTATGGTGGGAGGGAGCACAGATACGCAGTATTTT
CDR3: CASSMVGGSTDTQYF

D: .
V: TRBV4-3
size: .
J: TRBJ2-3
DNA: TGCGCCAGCAGCCAAGGGACCTTGCGGGACACAGATACGCAGTATTTT
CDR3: CASSQGTLRDTDTQYF

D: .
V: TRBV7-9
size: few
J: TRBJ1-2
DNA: TGTGCCAGCAGCTTAGGCGTTCAGGGCTCCTATGGCTACACCTTC
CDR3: CASSLGVQGSYGYTF

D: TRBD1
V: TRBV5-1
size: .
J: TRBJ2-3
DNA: TGCGCCAGCAGCTTACAGGGGGCCAGCACAGATACGCAGTATTTT
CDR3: CASSLQGASTDTQYF

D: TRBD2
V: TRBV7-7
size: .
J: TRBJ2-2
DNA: TGTGCTAGCAGCCCCCGGACTAGCGGGAGCCCCGGGGAGCTGTTTTTT
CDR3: CASSPRTSGSPGELFF

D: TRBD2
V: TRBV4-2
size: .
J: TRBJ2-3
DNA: TGTGCCAGCAGCCAAGATCTAAGGAGCGGGAGTCAAGATACGCAGTATTTT
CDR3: CASSQDLRSGSQDTQYF

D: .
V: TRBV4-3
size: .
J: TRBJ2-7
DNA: TGCGCCAGCAGCCCTCGACAGACTTACTACGAGCAGTACTTC
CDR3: CASSPRQTYYEQYF

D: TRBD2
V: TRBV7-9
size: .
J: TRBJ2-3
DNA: TGTGCCAGCAGCCGATTAGCGGGAGGGCGCGATACGCAGTATTTT
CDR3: CASSRLAGGRDTQYF

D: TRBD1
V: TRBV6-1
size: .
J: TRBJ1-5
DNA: TGTGCCAGCAGTGAATTTCGGACAGGGACGCAGCCCCAGCATTTT
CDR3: CASSEFRTGTQPQHF

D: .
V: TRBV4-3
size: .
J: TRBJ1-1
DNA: TGCGCCAGCAATTTTTCGGGGATGAACACTGAAGCTTTCTTT
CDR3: CASNFSGMNTEAFF